The 22 T cell receptor beta chains in this list originate from one sample, sequenced in a study of Ad26.COV2.S vaccination and SARS-CoV-2 variants (dated by TCRdb to about 2021). Library prep was done by the immunoSEQ multiplex PCR assay. Here the immuneACCESS table is served through TCRdb, limited to in-frame sequences with V and J called. Missing clones are a known gap in these copies; in checked studies unresolved V genes cover under half, and the rest lacks a known reason. The sample profile shows tens of thousands of clones; more than 70% of them were found once. The ten largest account for about 17% of the sample. According to the study, the label for this sample's time point signals: individuals recovered from natural SARS-CoV-2 infection. The sample here was peripheral blood, taken after recovery from COVID-19. All receptors come from a human donor who had recovered from COVID-19.

There are many counts of this clone. CDR3 protein: CASSLGVNNEQFF. The CDR3 DNA sequence: TGTGCCAGCAGCTTGGGAGTCAACAATGAGCAGTTCTTC. The V gene is TRBV7-3, the J gene TRBJ2-1, with a tentative D call TRBD2 (5 bases). From germline, CDR1 is SGHTA and CDR2 FQGTGA. CDR3 length: 13 residues. V was clipped by 3 bases and J by 5 bases, with 8 bases between them. Full variable domain (outside the CDR3, taken from reference TRBV7-3 and TRBJ2-1): GAGVSQTPSNKVTEKGKYVELRCDPISGHTALYWYRQSLGQGPEFLIYFQGTGAADDSGLPNDRFFAVRPEGSVSTLKIQRTERGDSAVYLCASSLGVNNEQFFGPGTRLTVL.

The chain combines TRBV23-1 with TRBJ1-2; weak D call: TRBD1 (5 bases). TRBV23-1 is given ORF status, its function remaining uncertain. V lost 5 bases and J lost 4, with 17 bases in between. The CDR3 runs 15 residues. This chain's CDR3 is CASSLPRGSPYGYTF. DNA of the CDR3: TGCGCCAGCAGTTTGCCAAGGGGCTCCCCCTATGGCTACACCTTC.

The rearrangement joins TRBV5-5 to TRBJ2-1; 9 bases fit TRBD2. Germline values: CDR1 SGHKS, CDR2 YYEKEE (reference sequence). The trim removed 4 bases at V and 4 bases at J, leaving 6 bases unmatched. The CDR3 runs to 15 residues. The CDR3 region is CASSVAGAGYNEQFF. CDR3 coding DNA: TGTGCCAGCAGCGTAGCGGGAGCAGGATACAATGAGCAGTTCTTC.

The V call is TRBV6-5, the J call TRBJ1-1, with 8 bases fitting TRBD1. With 8 bases clipped from V and 6 bases from J, the junction kept 8 bases outside the gene matches. CDR1 and CDR2 (germline): MNHEY, SVGAGI. CDR3 size: 13 residues. The CDR3: CASPAGGRAEAFF. The CDR3 nucleotides read TGTGCCAGCCCGGCAGGGGGCCGCGCTGAAGCTTTCTTT.

V is TRBV5-8 and J is TRBJ2-6, with 10 bases fitting TRBD2. CDR1 SGHTS and CDR2 YDEGEE come from the germline V gene. The CDR3 sequence is 19 residues long. J gave up 5 bases and V 0 bases, and 11 bases lay outside the gene matches. CDR3 DNA: TGTGCCAGCAGCTTGGCCCGAGGAGCGGGAGGGTCCTGGGCCAACGTCCTGACTTTC. Translated: CASSLARGAGGSWANVLTF.

The chain carries TRBV6-4 and TRBJ2-7; a weak D match, TRBD1 (6 bases). CDR3 length: 15 residues. The germline V and J ends were trimmed by 0 bases and 2 bases, with 11 bases remaining between them. The germline V gene encodes CDR1 MRHNA and CDR2 SNTAGT. CDR3 nucleotide sequence: TGTGCCAGCAGTGACTCAAACAGGGAAACCTACGAGCAGTACTTC. Its protein is CASSDSNRETYEQYF.

Only one count was recorded for this clone. This chain joins TRBV7-9 and TRBJ1-1; D unclear. CDR1 and CDR2 (germline): SEHNR, FQNEAQ (reference sequence). CDR3 length equals 14 residues. V was cut by 1 base and J by 0 bases, with 6 bases left in between. Here the CDR3 DNA reads TGTGCCAGCAGCTTAGGTCGGATGAACACTGAAGCTTTCTTT. Amino acid sequence: CASSLGRMNTEAFF.

The rearrangement links TRBV18 to TRBJ1-4; TRBD1 is a possible D gene (5 bases). Germline CDR1 is KGHSH and CDR2 is LQKENI. V lost 2 bases and J lost 8, with 12 bases in between. There are 14 residues in the CDR3. Written as DNA, the CDR3 is TGTGCCAGCTCACCAGGGGGAAGAAACGAAAAACTGTTTTTT. Its protein is CASSPGGRNEKLFF.

The chain is built from TRBV7-2 and TRBJ2-7; 7 bases align to TRBD1. The CDR3 covers 14 residues. Germline CDR1 and CDR2: SGHTA and FQGNSA. V lost 4 bases to trimming and J lost 6 bases; unmatched junction nucleotides: 9. The CDR3 sequence: CASSYTRQGAEQYF. In DNA form, the CDR3 reads TGTGCCAGCAGCTACACCCGACAGGGCGCCGAGCAGTACTTC.

The chain couples TRBV5-1 to TRBJ2-2; 11 bases agree with TRBD2. The length of the CDR3 is 16 residues. Germline lookup yields CDR1 SGHRS and CDR2 YFSETQ. Trimming removed 4 bases from V and 0 bases from J; junction bases left unmatched: 2. CDR3: CASSPGLAANTGELFF. CDR3 in DNA: TGCGCCAGCAGCCCGGGACTAGCGGCGAACACCGGGGAGCTGTTTTTT.

The chain is built from TRBV28 and TRBJ1-2, with unresolved D. V shed 1 base and J shed 5 bases, with 17 bases lying between them. Germline V gene data show CDR1 as MDHEN and CDR2 as SYDVKM. This CDR3 spans 16 amino acids. The CDR3: CASSLFSSEIHYGYTF. The CDR3 DNA follows: TGTGCCAGCAGTTTATTTTCTTCAGAGATCCATTATGGCTACACCTTC.

This clone was recorded once. The CDR3 protein is CASSRRQGKTEAFF. Written as DNA, the CDR3 is TGTGCCAGCAGCCGGAGACAGGGTAAGACTGAAGCTTTCTTT. The chain recombines TRBV7-8 with TRBJ1-1, with 7 positions matching TRBD1. Germline CDR1 is SGHVS and CDR2 is FQNEAQ. V lost 5 bases and J lost 5; bases outside the gene matches: 8. The CDR3 has 14 amino acids.

The gene calls are TRBV19 and TRBJ1-1; unclear D gene. CDR1 is LNHDA and CDR2 is SQIVND in the germline V gene (reference sequence). This CDR3 has 13 residues. Deletions cut 11 bases from V and 5 bases from J, with 18 bases between. In DNA, the CDR3 is TGTGCCTGGGGTGGCACCCCGGGGACTGAAGCTTTCTTT. Residues: CAWGGTPGTEAFF.

V usage is TRBV3-1 (or the pseudogene TRBV3-2) and J usage is TRBJ2-3, with 10 bases fitting TRBD2. This CDR3 comprises 22 residues. CDR1 is LGHDT and CDR2 is YNNKEL in the germline V gene (reference sequence). Trimming removed 0 bases from V and 3 bases from J; junction bases left unmatched: 21. CDR3 sequence (DNA): TGTGCCAGCAGCCAAGAATCCTGGCTAGCGGGGGCGTGGGAGTGGGGAACAGATACGCAGTATTTT. Protein: CASSQESWLAGAWEWGTDTQYF.

This clone has more than one count but fewer than ten. Mismatch with germline at one junction end may stem from a read error. The J gene is TRBJ1-2, the V gene TRBV6-4; weak D call: TRBD1 (6 bases). The CDR3 covers 13 residues. The germline gives CDR1 MRHNA, CDR2 SNTAGT. The CDR3 DNA sequence: TGTGCCAGCAGTGACTCTAGGGAGGACAGCCAATTCTTC. Amino acid sequence: CASSDSREDSQFF.

The chain couples TRBV2 to TRBJ1-5; D may be TRBD1 (6 bases). The CDR3 has 17 residues. Deletions cut 0 bases from V and 5 bases from J, with 17 bases between. Germline CDR1 reads SNHLY; CDR2 reads FYNNEI. The CDR3 nucleotides read TGTGCCAGCAGTGAAGCGGGGGCAGAAGCTTCGGATCAGCCCCAGCATTTT. Residues: CASSEAGAEASDQPQHF.

CDR3 in amino acids: CASSLGVGQPNYGYTF. The DNA of the CDR3 is TGTGCCAGCAGCTTAGGAGTTGGACAGCCTAACTATGGCTACACCTTC. This rearrangement joins TRBV7-7 to TRBJ1-2; a possible D gene is TRBD1 (6 bases). Trimming removed 1 base from V and 0 bases from J, with 12 bases in between. The CDR3 contains 16 residues. Germline V gene lookup returns CDR1 SSHAT and CDR2 FNYEAQ (reference sequence). Based on the CDR3 plus reference TRBV7-7 and TRBJ1-2, the full variable domain is GAGVSQSPRYKVTKRGQDVTLRCDPISSHATLYWYQQALGQGPEFLTYFNYEAQPDKSGLPSDRFSAERPEGSISTLTIQRTEQRDSAMYRCASSLGVGQPNYGYTFGSGTRLTVV.

The V and J genes are TRBV11-3 and TRBJ1-6; D is ambiguous. The ends were cut back, 1 base at V and 0 bases at J, with 13 bases in the middle. The length of the CDR3 is 18 residues. CDR1 SGHNT and CDR2 YENEEA come from the germline V gene. The CDR3 nucleotides read TGTGCCAGCAGCTTAGGGGTCGACCAGAGCTCCTATAATTCACCCCTCCACTTT. Protein product: CASSLGVDQSSYNSPLHF.

This chain joins TRBV9 and TRBJ1-1; no clear D. The length of the CDR3 is 13 residues. V lost 3 bases, J lost 11 bases, and 17 bases lay in between. Per the germline V gene, CDR1 is SGDLS and CDR2 is YYNGEE. CDR3 coding DNA: TGTGCCAGCAGCGACCATTTGAGGCCGGGGGCTTTCTTT. The encoded protein is CASSDHLRPGAFF.

This chain links TRBV7-2 with TRBJ1-1; D ambiguous. The CDR3 runs 15 residues. Germline CDR1 SGHTA, CDR2 FQGNSA. V lost 2 bases to trimming and J lost 2 bases, with 12 bases between them. CDR3 sequence: CASSLWISDNTEAFF. CDR3 DNA: TGTGCCAGCAGCTTATGGATCTCGGACAACACTGAAGCTTTCTTT.

The chain couples TRBV11-2 to TRBJ2-7, with 7 bases that match TRBD1. Per germline, CDR1 SGHAT and CDR2 FQNNGV. The CDR3 loop spans 13 amino acids. Trimming took 5 bases from V and 4 from J; bases not matched to a gene: 5. CDR3 bases: TGTGCCAGCAGCCCAGGGACAGAATACGAGCAGTACTTC. This codes for CASSPGTEYEQYF.

J is TRBJ2-1 and V is TRBV10-2; 8 bases fit TRBD2. Germline trimming cut 7 bases from V and 0 bases from J; bases unmatched to any gene: 11. CDR1 and CDR2 (germline): WSHSY, SAAADI. This CDR3 is built from 17 residues. The CDR3 sequence: CASIGNERGSSYNEQFF. The CDR3, as DNA: TGCGCCAGCATCGGGAACGAGCGGGGGAGCTCCTACAATGAGCAGTTCTTC.